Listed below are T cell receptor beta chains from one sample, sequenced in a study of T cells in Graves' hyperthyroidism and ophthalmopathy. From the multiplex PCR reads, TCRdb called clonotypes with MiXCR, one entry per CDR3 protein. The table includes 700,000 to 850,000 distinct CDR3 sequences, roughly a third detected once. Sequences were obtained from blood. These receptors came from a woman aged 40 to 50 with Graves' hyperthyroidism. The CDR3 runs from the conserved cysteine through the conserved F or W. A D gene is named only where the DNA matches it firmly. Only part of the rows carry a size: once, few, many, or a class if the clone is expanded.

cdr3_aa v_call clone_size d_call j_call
CASSSGTGNSPLHF TRBV5-1 many TRBD1 TRBJ1-6
CASRRDRANTEAFF TRBV12-3/TRBV12-4 many TRBD1 TRBJ1-1
CASSDRDRSPLGTEAFF TRBV2 few TRBD1 TRBJ1-1
CSARDLFKGETQYF TRBV20-1 many - TRBJ2-5
CASSPRTTVYEQYF TRBV7-8 many - TRBJ2-7
CASGSQGAGGYTF TRBV6-5 few TRBD1 TRBJ1-2
CASSFRLQGQETQYF TRBV7-2 many - TRBJ2-5
CASSLESGTRTYEQYF TRBV2 few TRBD2 TRBJ2-7
CASSLSTGEAYEQYF TRBV11-2 many TRBD1 TRBJ2-7
CASSLTALPYEQYF TRBV12-3/TRBV12-4 few - TRBJ2-7
CASSLELINEQYF TRBV7-2 few - TRBJ2-7
CASSQVRGPYEQYF TRBV7-8 few - TRBJ2-7
CASSQDNIYGYTF TRBV11-2 many - TRBJ1-2
CASSIWGIIDQPQHF TRBV19 - - TRBJ1-5
CASSPEAGLQYGYTF TRBV5-1 many - TRBJ1-2
CASSFSGGNQPQHF TRBV19 many - TRBJ1-5
CASSYSGLVKETQYF TRBV6-2/TRBV6-3 few TRBD2 TRBJ2-5
CASSSAVAPGANVLTF TRBV12-3/TRBV12-4 few - TRBJ2-6
CASSAAGGETEAFF TRBV9 few TRBD1 TRBJ1-1
CASSWTDQRSQYF TRBV7-9 - - TRBJ2-5
CSATRGPDGYTF TRBV20-1 many - TRBJ1-2